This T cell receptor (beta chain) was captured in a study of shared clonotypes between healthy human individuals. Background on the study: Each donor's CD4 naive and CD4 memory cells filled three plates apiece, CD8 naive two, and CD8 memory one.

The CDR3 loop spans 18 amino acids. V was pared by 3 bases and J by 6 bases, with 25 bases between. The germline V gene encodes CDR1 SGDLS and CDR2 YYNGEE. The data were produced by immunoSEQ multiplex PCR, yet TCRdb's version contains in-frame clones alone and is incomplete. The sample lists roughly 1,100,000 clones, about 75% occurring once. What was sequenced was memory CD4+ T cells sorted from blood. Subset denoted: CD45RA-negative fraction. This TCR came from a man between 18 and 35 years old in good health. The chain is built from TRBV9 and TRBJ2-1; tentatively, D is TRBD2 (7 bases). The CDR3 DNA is TGTGCCAGCAGCGAGAGGGAGGGGGAACAGCGGGGTATCAATGAGCAGTTCTTC. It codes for CASSEREGEQRGINEQFF.